This is a list of T cell receptor beta chains from one sample in a study of CD8+ T cells in alopecia areata. TCRdb keeps only in-frame clones here, not all; method: immunoSEQ multiplex PCR. The sample comprises some 150,000 clones, about 85% of which are singletons, and roughly 13% rests with the top ten. The sequences come from CD8+ T cells sorted from blood, collected at week 4, from a patient treated with tofacitinib. The receptor source for this set is a human donor with alopecia areata. Each CDR3 is given with its conserved first and last residue. A D gene is named only where the DNA matches it firmly. Where a row states a size, it is once, few, many or the class of an expanded clone; other rows omit it.

j_gene: TRBJ2-1
d_gene: .
v_gene: TRBV11-2
abundance: .
CDR3nt: TGTGCCAGCCAACCTTCGGGCAATGAGCAGTTCTTC
CDR3aa: CASQPSGNEQFF

j_gene: TRBJ1-1
d_gene: .
v_gene: TRBV29-1
abundance: once
CDR3nt: TGCAGCGTTGAGGAGGGTGACCTTTTTGAAGCTTTCTTT
CDR3aa: CSVEEGDLFEAFF

j_gene: TRBJ2-7
d_gene: .
v_gene: TRBV18
abundance: once
CDR3nt: TGTGCCAGCTCACCGGGGGACGGATACGAGCAGTACTTC
CDR3aa: CASSPGDGYEQYF

j_gene: TRBJ2-2
d_gene: .
v_gene: TRBV7-7
abundance: .
CDR3nt: TGTGCCAGCAGCTCTTTGGGGGGCAAGTCGGGCACCGGGGAGCTGTTTTTT
CDR3aa: CASSSLGGKSGTGELFF

j_gene: TRBJ1-2
d_gene: .
v_gene: TRBV29-1
abundance: .
CDR3nt: TGCAGCGTTGACGACCAAATTGGAGGCTACACCTTC
CDR3aa: CSVDDQIGGYTF

j_gene: TRBJ2-7
d_gene: .
v_gene: TRBV25-1
abundance: .
CDR3nt: TGTGCCAGCAGTGTTGTTTACGAGCAGTACTTC
CDR3aa: CASSVVYEQYF

j_gene: TRBJ2-1
d_gene: .
v_gene: TRBV7-8
abundance: .
CDR3nt: TGTGCCAGCGAAATCTTCTCAGGGCTCAATGAGCAGTTCTTC
CDR3aa: CASEIFSGLNEQFF

j_gene: TRBJ2-7
d_gene: .
v_gene: TRBV10-3
abundance: .
CDR3nt: TGTGCCATCAGTGAACCATCTGCATCCTACGAGCAGTACTTC
CDR3aa: CAISEPSASYEQYF

j_gene: TRBJ2-5
d_gene: .
v_gene: TRBV29-1
abundance: .
CDR3nt: TGCAGCGTCTCAGGGGGGGAGACCCAGTACTTC
CDR3aa: CSVSGGETQYF

j_gene: TRBJ2-7
d_gene: TRBD2
v_gene: TRBV29-1
abundance: .
CDR3nt: TGCAGCGTTATCGCCGATAGCGGGAGAGGGTACGAGCAGTACTTC
CDR3aa: CSVIADSGRGYEQYF

j_gene: TRBJ2-7
d_gene: TRBD2
v_gene: TRBV19
abundance: .
CDR3nt: TGTGCCAGTAGTATTCTACTAGCGGGAGTCGGCGAGCAGTACTTC
CDR3aa: CASSILLAGVGEQYF

j_gene: TRBJ2-7
d_gene: .
v_gene: TRBV7-2
abundance: .
CDR3nt: TGTGCCAGCAGCTCTTGGGTAGGTTACGAGCAGTACTTC
CDR3aa: CASSSWVGYEQYF

j_gene: TRBJ2-7
d_gene: TRBD1
v_gene: TRBV7-6
abundance: once
CDR3nt: TGTGCCAGCAGCTTAGCCCCCAGGGGGCTATCGTCCTACGAGCAGTACTTC
CDR3aa: CASSLAPRGLSSYEQYF

j_gene: TRBJ1-1
d_gene: .
v_gene: TRBV5-4
abundance: .
CDR3nt: TGTGCCAGCAGCCCGGAGGATAGGACTGAAGCTTTCTTT
CDR3aa: CASSPEDRTEAFF

j_gene: TRBJ2-7
d_gene: .
v_gene: TRBV29-1
abundance: few
CDR3nt: TGCAGCGTTGAAAACACGGGGTCCGAGCAGTACTTC
CDR3aa: CSVENTGSEQYF

j_gene: TRBJ2-7
d_gene: .
v_gene: TRBV2
abundance: .
CDR3nt: TGTGCCAGCACCCAACCCCCGCCAGGATCAGCCGCGGAGCAGTACTTC
CDR3aa: CASTQPPPGSAAEQYF

j_gene: TRBJ1-6
d_gene: .
v_gene: TRBV6-6
abundance: once
CDR3nt: TGTGCCAGCAGTTTCTTGGAAATCCATAATTCACCCCTCCACTTT
CDR3aa: CASSFLEIHNSPLHF

j_gene: TRBJ2-3
d_gene: .
v_gene: TRBV7-9
abundance: .
CDR3nt: TGTGCCAGTAGCGACGCTTACACAGATACGCAGTATTTT
CDR3aa: CASSDAYTDTQYF

j_gene: TRBJ2-5
d_gene: TRBD2
v_gene: TRBV6-5
abundance: .
CDR3nt: TGTGCCAGCAGTTACGGCGGGAGTGGAGAGACCCAGTACTTC
CDR3aa: CASSYGGSGETQYF

j_gene: TRBJ2-7
d_gene: TRBD2
v_gene: TRBV6-5
abundance: .
CDR3nt: TGTGCCAGCTCCCCCGGGACTACCTACGAGCAGTACTTC
CDR3aa: CASSPGTTYEQYF

j_gene: TRBJ2-1
d_gene: TRBD1
v_gene: TRBV6-6
abundance: .
CDR3nt: TGTGCCAGCAGCTTGACAGGGCTGGGCTCAAATGAGCAGTTCTTC
CDR3aa: CASSLTGLGSNEQFF

j_gene: TRBJ2-5
d_gene: .
v_gene: TRBV6-6
abundance: .
CDR3nt: TGTGCCAGCAGTTACACAGAAGAGACCCAGTACTTC
CDR3aa: CASSYTEETQYF

j_gene: TRBJ1-3
d_gene: .
v_gene: TRBV15
abundance: .
CDR3nt: TGTGCCACCAGCACCCCGGACAGAACTGGAAACACCATATATTTT
CDR3aa: CATSTPDRTGNTIYF

j_gene: TRBJ1-1
d_gene: .
v_gene: TRBV4-1
abundance: .
CDR3nt: TGCGCCAGCAGCCCCAGTGTGAACACTGAAGCTTTCTTT
CDR3aa: CASSPSVNTEAFF

j_gene: TRBJ1-1
d_gene: .
v_gene: TRBV6-6
abundance: .
CDR3nt: TGTGCCAGCAGTTACTCAGGGGGCACTGAAGCTTTCTTT
CDR3aa: CASSYSGGTEAFF

j_gene: TRBJ1-5
d_gene: TRBD1
v_gene: TRBV25-1
abundance: .
CDR3nt: TGTGCCAGCAAAGGACAGGGAGGGGAGCAGCCCCAGCATTTT
CDR3aa: CASKGQGGEQPQHF

j_gene: TRBJ2-3
d_gene: .
v_gene: TRBV5-4
abundance: .
CDR3nt: TGTGCCGGAGGAGGACCCGACACGAACACAGATACGCAGTATTTT
CDR3aa: CAGGGPDTNTDTQYF

j_gene: TRBJ1-4
d_gene: TRBD1
v_gene: TRBV7-2
abundance: .
CDR3nt: TGTGCCAGCAGCTCCCGGGACAGAAGCTATGAAAAACTGTTTTTT
CDR3aa: CASSSRDRSYEKLFF

j_gene: TRBJ2-5
d_gene: .
v_gene: TRBV7-9
abundance: .
CDR3nt: TGTGCCAGCAGCTTAAGTACCGAGACCCAGTACTTC
CDR3aa: CASSLSTETQYF

j_gene: TRBJ1-1
d_gene: TRBD1
v_gene: TRBV2
abundance: .
CDR3nt: TGTGCCAGCAGACAGGGGAGTCTAGTCACTGAAGCTTTCTTT
CDR3aa: CASRQGSLVTEAFF

j_gene: TRBJ2-5
d_gene: .
v_gene: TRBV7-6
abundance: .
CDR3nt: TGTGCCAGCAGCTTAGCGCATTTGGAGACAGGACAAGAGACCCAGTACTTC
CDR3aa: CASSLAHLETGQETQYF

j_gene: TRBJ2-2
d_gene: TRBD2
v_gene: TRBV2
abundance: .
CDR3nt: TGTGCCAGCAGTACCGACAGATTTAGCGGGAGTCGGTACACCGGGGAGCTGTTTTTT
CDR3aa: CASSTDRFSGSRYTGELFF

j_gene: TRBJ2-7
d_gene: TRBD1
v_gene: TRBV7-9
abundance: .
CDR3nt: TGTGCCAGCAGCCACCGGGACAGCGTGTCCTACGAGCAGTACTTC
CDR3aa: CASSHRDSVSYEQYF

j_gene: TRBJ2-2
d_gene: .
v_gene: TRBV27
abundance: few
CDR3nt: TGTGCCAGCAGTCTCAACGGGAACACCGGGGAGCTGTTTTTT
CDR3aa: CASSLNGNTGELFF

j_gene: TRBJ2-7
d_gene: TRBD1
v_gene: TRBV10-3
abundance: .
CDR3nt: TGTGCCATGGGACAGGGGTCCGAGCAGTACTTC
CDR3aa: CAMGQGSEQYF

j_gene: TRBJ2-6
d_gene: TRBD1
v_gene: TRBV5-4
abundance: few
CDR3nt: TGTGCCAGCAGCTTGGAACGTGGGACAGGGGTCGTCCTGACTTTC
CDR3aa: CASSLERGTGVVLTF

j_gene: TRBJ2-5
d_gene: TRBD1
v_gene: TRBV5-4
abundance: .
CDR3nt: TGTGCCAGCAGCCCTGGGACAGGTATCCTCCAAGAGACCCAGTACTTC
CDR3aa: CASSPGTGILQETQYF

j_gene: TRBJ2-6
d_gene: .
v_gene: TRBV29-1
abundance: .
CDR3nt: TGCAGCGCCCCGGATATGTCTGGGGCCAACGTCCTGACTTTC
CDR3aa: CSAPDMSGANVLTF

j_gene: TRBJ1-4
d_gene: TRBD1
v_gene: TRBV6-1
abundance: .
CDR3nt: TGTGCCAGCAGTGTCGGCGTAGGGGGCGATGAAAAACTGTTTTTT
CDR3aa: CASSVGVGGDEKLFF

j_gene: TRBJ2-7
d_gene: TRBD1
v_gene: TRBV30
abundance: .
CDR3nt: TGTGCCGGGACAGGGGGAGGCGAGCAGTACTTC
CDR3aa: CAGTGGGEQYF

j_gene: TRBJ1-1
d_gene: .
v_gene: TRBV27
abundance: .
CDR3nt: TGTGCCAGCAGTTTCGGGCACTCAACTGAAGCTTTCTTT
CDR3aa: CASSFGHSTEAFF

j_gene: TRBJ2-3
d_gene: .
v_gene: TRBV10-1
abundance: .
CDR3nt: TGCGCCAGCAGTCAGGGAGGCCAGGACCTTAGAAAGGCGCAGTATTTT
CDR3aa: CASSQGGQDLRKAQYF

j_gene: TRBJ1-1
d_gene: .
v_gene: TRBV30
abundance: .
CDR3nt: TGTGCCTGGAGTCACTCGGTGGGCGAAGCTTTCTTT
CDR3aa: CAWSHSVGEAFF

j_gene: TRBJ2-7
d_gene: TRBD1
v_gene: TRBV27
abundance: .
CDR3nt: TGTGCCAGCAGTGTCCCGACAGGGGAACAGTACTTC
CDR3aa: CASSVPTGEQYF

j_gene: TRBJ2-1
d_gene: TRBD2
v_gene: TRBV4-1
abundance: few
CDR3nt: TGCGCCAGCCAGGAATTTGGACTAGCGGGAGAATATGAGCAGTTCTTC
CDR3aa: CASQEFGLAGEYEQFF

j_gene: TRBJ2-1
d_gene: TRBD2
v_gene: TRBV29-1
abundance: .
CDR3nt: TGCAGCGTTGAAGGGCTAGCGGGGAGCTACAATGAGCAGTTCTTC
CDR3aa: CSVEGLAGSYNEQFF

j_gene: TRBJ2-7
d_gene: .
v_gene: TRBV19
abundance: once
CDR3nt: TGTGCCAGTAGTCCGGACAGCTCCTACGAGCAGTACTTC
CDR3aa: CASSPDSSYEQYF

j_gene: TRBJ2-7
d_gene: TRBD2
v_gene: TRBV2
abundance: .
CDR3nt: TGTGCCAGCAGGGACCCGGGACTAGCAACCGACGAGCAGTACTTC
CDR3aa: CASRDPGLATDEQYF

j_gene: TRBJ2-7
d_gene: .
v_gene: TRBV5-1
abundance: .
CDR3nt: TGCGCCAGCAGGGTATCGAGTAGGGGCCACGAGCAGTACTTC
CDR3aa: CASRVSSRGHEQYF

j_gene: TRBJ2-3
d_gene: .
v_gene: TRBV2
abundance: .
CDR3nt: TGTGCCAGCAGTGACGGGTCGGCTTCGGATACGCAGTATTTT
CDR3aa: CASSDGSASDTQYF

j_gene: TRBJ2-7
d_gene: TRBD1
v_gene: TRBV5-1
abundance: .
CDR3nt: TGCGCCAGCAGCTCCATGACAGGGTCGGACGAGCAGTACTTC
CDR3aa: CASSSMTGSDEQYF

j_gene: TRBJ2-7
d_gene: .
v_gene: TRBV2
abundance: .
CDR3nt: TGTGCCAGCAGTGAAAGGTCCTGGGAGCAGTACTTC
CDR3aa: CASSERSWEQYF

j_gene: TRBJ2-2
d_gene: .
v_gene: TRBV6-5
abundance: .
CDR3nt: TGTGCCAGCAGCCCTGGACGGAGTCCCGGGGAGCTGTTTTTT
CDR3aa: CASSPGRSPGELFF